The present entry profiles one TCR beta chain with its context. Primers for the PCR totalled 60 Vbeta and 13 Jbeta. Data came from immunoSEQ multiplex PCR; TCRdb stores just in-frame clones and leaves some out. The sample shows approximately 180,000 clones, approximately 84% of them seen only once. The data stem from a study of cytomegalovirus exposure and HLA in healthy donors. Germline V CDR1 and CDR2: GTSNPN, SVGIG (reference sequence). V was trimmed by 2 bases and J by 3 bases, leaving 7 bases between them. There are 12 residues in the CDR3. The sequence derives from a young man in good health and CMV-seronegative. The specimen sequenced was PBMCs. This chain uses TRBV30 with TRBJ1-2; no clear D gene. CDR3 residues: CAWSPNDYGYTF. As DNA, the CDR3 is TGTGCCTGGAGTCCAAATGACTATGGCTACACCTTC.